This TCR beta chain is from a study of blood T cell repertoires in COVID-19. CDR3 length: 15 amino acids. The V gene's germline CDR1 is MNHEY and CDR2 SMNVEV (reference sequence). Unmatched junction bases numbered 9, after V lost 3 bases and J lost 5 bases. Measured with immunoSEQ multiplex PCR; TCRdb has only the in-frame clones, and not every one. The sample has 350,000 to 400,000 clones; 90% to 95% are singletons. This chain connects TRBV27 to TRBJ1-1, with TRBD1 identical over 7 bases. The receptor's source is a woman aged 40 to 50 who had been exposed to COVID-19. The material sequenced was PBMCs or T cells enriched from blood (not recorded which). CDR3 in DNA: TGTGCCAGCAGTTTTACAGGGGAGGTGGTGACTGAAGCTTTCTTT. Amino acids: CASSFTGEVVTEAFF.